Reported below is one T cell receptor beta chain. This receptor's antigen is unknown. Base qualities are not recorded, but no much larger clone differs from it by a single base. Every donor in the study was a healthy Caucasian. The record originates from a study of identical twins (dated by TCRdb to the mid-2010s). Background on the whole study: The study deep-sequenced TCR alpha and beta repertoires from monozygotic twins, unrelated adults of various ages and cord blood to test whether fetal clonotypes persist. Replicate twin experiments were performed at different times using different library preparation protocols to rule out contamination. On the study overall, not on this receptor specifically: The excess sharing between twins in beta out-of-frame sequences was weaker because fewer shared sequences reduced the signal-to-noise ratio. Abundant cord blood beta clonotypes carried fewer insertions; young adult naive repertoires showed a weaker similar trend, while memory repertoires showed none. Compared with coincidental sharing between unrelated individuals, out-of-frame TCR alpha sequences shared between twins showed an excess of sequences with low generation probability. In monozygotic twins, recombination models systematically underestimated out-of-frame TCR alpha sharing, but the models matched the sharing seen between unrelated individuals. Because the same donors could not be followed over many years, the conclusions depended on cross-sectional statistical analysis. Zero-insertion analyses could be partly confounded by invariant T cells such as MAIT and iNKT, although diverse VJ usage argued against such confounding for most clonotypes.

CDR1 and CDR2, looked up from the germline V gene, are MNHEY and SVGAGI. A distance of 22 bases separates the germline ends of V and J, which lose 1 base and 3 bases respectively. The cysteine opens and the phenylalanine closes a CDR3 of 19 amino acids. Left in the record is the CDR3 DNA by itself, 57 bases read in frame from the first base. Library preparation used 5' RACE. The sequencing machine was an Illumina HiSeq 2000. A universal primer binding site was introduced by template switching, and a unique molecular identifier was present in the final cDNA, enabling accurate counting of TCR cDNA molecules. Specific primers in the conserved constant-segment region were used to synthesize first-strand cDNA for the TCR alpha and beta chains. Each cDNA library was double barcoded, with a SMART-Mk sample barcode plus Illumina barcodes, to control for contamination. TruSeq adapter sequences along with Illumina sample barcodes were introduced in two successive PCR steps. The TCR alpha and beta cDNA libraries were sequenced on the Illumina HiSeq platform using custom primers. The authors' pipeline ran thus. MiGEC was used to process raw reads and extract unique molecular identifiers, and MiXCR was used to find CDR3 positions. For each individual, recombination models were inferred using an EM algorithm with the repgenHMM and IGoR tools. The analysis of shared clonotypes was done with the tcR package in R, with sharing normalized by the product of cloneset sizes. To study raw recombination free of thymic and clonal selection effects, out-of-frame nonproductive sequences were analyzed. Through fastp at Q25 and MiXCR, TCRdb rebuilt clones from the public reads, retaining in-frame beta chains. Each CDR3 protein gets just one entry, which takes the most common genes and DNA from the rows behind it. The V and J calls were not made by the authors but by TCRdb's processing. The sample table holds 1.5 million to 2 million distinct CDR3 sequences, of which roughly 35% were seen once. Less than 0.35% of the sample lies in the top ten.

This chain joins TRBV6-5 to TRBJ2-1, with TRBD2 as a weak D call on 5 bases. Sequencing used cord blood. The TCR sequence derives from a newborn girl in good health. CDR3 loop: CASSYWNGVERRYYNEQFF. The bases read TGTGCCAGCAGTTACTGGAACGGGGTCGAGCGGCGCTACTACAATGAGCAGTTCTTC.